This T cell receptor beta chain was sequenced for a study of OX40 agonist ivuxolimab in advanced cancers. About the research overall: Ivuxolimab, an antibody that agonizes OX40 (CD134), was administered to the patients. Participants, approximately 81% male, averaged about 56 years of age, ranging from roughly 23 to 80.

The cohort excluded patients with autoimmune disease history or systemic immunosuppression. Patients had blood sampled at baseline and again on cycle 4 day 1 and cycle 7 day 1. Assay used: immunoSEQ multiplex PCR; TCRdb lists only in-frame clones, some missing. The sample holds around 19,000 clones, about 74% seen once. The ends were cut back, 5 bases at V and 0 bases at J, with 8 bases in the middle. The CDR3 extends over 13 amino acids. Germline CDR1 reads SGHAT; CDR2 reads FQDESV (reference sequence). The specimen comprised CD4+ or CD8+ T cells sorted from blood, sampled in a trial of the OX40 agonist ivuxolimab. The chain recombines TRBV11-1 with TRBJ2-7; TRBD2 is a possible D gene (5 bases). This clonotype originated in an adult with an advanced solid tumor such as melanoma, head and neck, liver or kidney cancer. The CDR3 here is CASSGRDSYEQYF. CDR3 bases: TGTGCCAGCAGCGGCCGGGACTCCTACGAGCAGTACTTC.